What follows is one TCR beta chain and its context. The antigen remains unidentified. CDR1 is SGDLS, CDR2 YYNGEE, per germline. The CDR3 has 17 amino acids. V was pared by 3 bases and J by 2 bases, with 18 bases between. This record comes from a study of beta chain features in type 1 diabetes. Overall study results and limits: Shorter TCRB CDR3s, moderately but significantly so, were found in Type 1 diabetes patients in all four CD4+ subsets. Junctions at VDJ sites from type 1 diabetes patients had fewer insertions and more deletions. HLA effects on TCRB rearrangement stayed unresolved here. Naive, central memory and Treg TCRB repertoires seemed to resemble each other more closely in patients than they did in healthy donors.

The study reverse transcribed the entire isolated RNA, so it sequenced expressed TCRB transcripts. Only in-frame clones appear in the TCRdb table, and some are missing; sequencing was by immunoSEQ multiplex PCR. The sample includes 300,000 to 400,000 clones, about 13% of them seen just once. The sequence was collected from a woman under 30 with type 1 diabetes. Specimen: naive CD4+ T cells from blood. V gene TRBV9 combines with J gene TRBJ2-1; the D gene is possibly TRBD2 (6 bases). CDR3 sequence: CASSGPVAGSAYNEQFF. The CDR3 nucleotides read TGTGCCAGCAGCGGACCTGTCGCGGGATCAGCCTACAATGAGCAGTTCTTC.